The source of this T cell receptor (beta chain) is a study of HIV-infected patients and healthy controls. Antiretroviral therapy had run roughly three months, about 14 weeks, before follow-up blood collection. Whole blood was used without fractionation, so all unsorted peripheral T cells were included. About 480 ng RNA was reverse transcribed with alpha and beta constant-region primers. Alpha and beta chain libraries were made separately by chain-specific third strand synthesis with multiplexing indices. TCRdb passed the 5' RACE reads through MiXCR, listing each CDR3 protein once. Here the sample spans 5,000 to 6,500 distinct CDR3 sequences, 20% to 25% being singletons. General study points: About three months of therapy was arguably too brief to observe immune reconstitution in treated samples.

The CDR3 consists of 12 residues. V lost 5 bases and J lost 10, with 12 bases in between. Germline CDR1 is MNHEY and CDR2 is SMNVEV (reference sequence). By sample share, this clonotype is medium-sized. Its matching antigen is unknown. Sample: blood, taken during antiretroviral therapy. The TCR originated in an adult with HIV infection. The J gene is TRBJ2-1, the V gene TRBV27; TRBD1 is a possible D gene (5 bases). The CDR3 coding sequence is TGTGCCAGCAGTCTGCAGGGATGGGAGCAGTTCTTC. Amino acid sequence: CASSLQGWEQFF.